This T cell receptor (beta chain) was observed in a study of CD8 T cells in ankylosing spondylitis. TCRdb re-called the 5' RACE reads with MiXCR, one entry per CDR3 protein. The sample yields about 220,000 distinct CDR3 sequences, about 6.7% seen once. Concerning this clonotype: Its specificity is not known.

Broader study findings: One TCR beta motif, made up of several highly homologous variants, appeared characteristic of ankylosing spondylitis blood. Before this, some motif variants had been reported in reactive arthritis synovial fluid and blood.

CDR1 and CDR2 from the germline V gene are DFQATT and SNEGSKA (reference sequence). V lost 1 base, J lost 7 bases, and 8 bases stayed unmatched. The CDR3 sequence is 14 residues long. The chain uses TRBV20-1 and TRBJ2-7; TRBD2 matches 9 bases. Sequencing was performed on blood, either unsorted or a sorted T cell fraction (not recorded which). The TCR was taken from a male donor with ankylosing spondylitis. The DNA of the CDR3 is TGCAGTGCTAGAGCCCTAGCGGGAACGTGGGAGCAGTACTTC. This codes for CSARALAGTWEQYF.